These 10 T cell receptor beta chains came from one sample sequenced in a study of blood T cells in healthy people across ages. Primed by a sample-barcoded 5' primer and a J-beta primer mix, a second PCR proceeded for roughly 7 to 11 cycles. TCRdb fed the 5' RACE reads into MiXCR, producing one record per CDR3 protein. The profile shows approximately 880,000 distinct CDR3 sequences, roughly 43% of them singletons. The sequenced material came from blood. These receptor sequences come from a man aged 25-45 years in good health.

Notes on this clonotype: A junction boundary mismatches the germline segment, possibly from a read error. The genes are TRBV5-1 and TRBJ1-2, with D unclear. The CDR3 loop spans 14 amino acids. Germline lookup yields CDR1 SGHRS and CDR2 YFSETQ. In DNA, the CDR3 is TGCGTCAGCAGCCCTGAGGCGGCCTGGGGTGGCTACACCTTC. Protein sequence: CVSSPEAAWGGYTF.

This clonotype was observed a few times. CDR3 DNA: TGTGCCAGCAGTCTTACTCCAGGGGGGGTCACAGATACGCAGTATTTT. It translates to CASSLTPGGVTDTQYF. The V and J genes are TRBV7-9 and TRBJ2-3; D might be TRBD1 or TRBD2, each matching 7 bases. Trimming cost V 6 bases and J 2 bases, with 18 bases left between them. CDR3 length: 16 amino acids. Germline V gene sequence: CDR1 SEHNR, CDR2 FQNEAQ (reference sequence).

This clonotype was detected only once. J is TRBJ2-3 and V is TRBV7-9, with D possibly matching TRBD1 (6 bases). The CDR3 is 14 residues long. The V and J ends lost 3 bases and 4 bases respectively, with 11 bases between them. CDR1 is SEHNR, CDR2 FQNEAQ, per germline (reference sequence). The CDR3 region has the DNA TGTGCCAGCAGCTTTCGACAGGACCCAGATACGCAGTATTTT. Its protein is CASSFRQDPDTQYF.

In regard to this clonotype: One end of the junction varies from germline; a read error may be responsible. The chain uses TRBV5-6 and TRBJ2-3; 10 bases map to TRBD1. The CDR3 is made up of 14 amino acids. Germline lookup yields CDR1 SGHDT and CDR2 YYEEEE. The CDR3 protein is CARSENRQGAVQYF. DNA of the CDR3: TGTGCCCGCAGCGAGAATCGACAGGGGGCGGTGCAGTATTTT.

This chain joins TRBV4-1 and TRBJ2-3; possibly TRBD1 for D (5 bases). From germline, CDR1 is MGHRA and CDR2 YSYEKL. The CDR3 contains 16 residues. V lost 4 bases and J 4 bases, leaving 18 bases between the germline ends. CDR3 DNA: TGCGCCAGCAGCCCCCAGGGCCAGGGTTTCCCAGATACGCAGTATTTT. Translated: CASSPQGQGFPDTQYF.

The CDR3 spells CASSLEADLTYEQYF. The CDR3 DNA reads as TGTGCCAGCAGCTTAGAGGCAGATCTTACCTACGAGCAGTACTTC. V gene TRBV7-9 combines with J gene TRBJ2-7; no reliable D call. Between the trimmed V and J ends, which lost 1 base and 2 bases, there was a span of 12 bases. Germline assignment: CDR1 SEHNR and CDR2 FQNEAQ (reference sequence). The CDR3 totals 15 residues. Full variable domain (remainder filled in from reference TRBV7-9 and TRBJ2-7): DTGVSQNPRHKITKRGQNVTFRCDPISEHNRLYWYRQTLGQGPEFLTYFQNEAQLEKSRLLSDRFSAERPKGSFSTLEIQRTEQGDSAMYLCASSLEADLTYEQYFGPGTRLTVT.

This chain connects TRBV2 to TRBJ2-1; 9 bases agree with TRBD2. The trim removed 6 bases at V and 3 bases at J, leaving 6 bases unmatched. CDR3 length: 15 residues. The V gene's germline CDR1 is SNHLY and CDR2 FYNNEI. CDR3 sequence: CASREEREDYNEQFF. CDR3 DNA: TGTGCCAGCAGGGAGGAGCGGGAGGACTACAATGAGCAGTTCTTC.

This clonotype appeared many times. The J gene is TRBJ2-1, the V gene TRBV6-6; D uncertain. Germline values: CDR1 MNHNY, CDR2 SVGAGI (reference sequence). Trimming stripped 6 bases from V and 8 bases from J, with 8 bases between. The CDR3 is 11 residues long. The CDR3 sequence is CASSLEHEQFF. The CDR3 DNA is TGTGCCAGCAGCCTAGAACATGAGCAGTTCTTC.

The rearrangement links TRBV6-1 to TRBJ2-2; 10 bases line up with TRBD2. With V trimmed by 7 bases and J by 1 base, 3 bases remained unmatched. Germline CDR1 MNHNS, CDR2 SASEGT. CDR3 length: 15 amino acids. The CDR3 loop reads CASTRLAGNTGELFF. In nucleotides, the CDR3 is TGTGCCAGCACCCGACTAGCGGGGAACACCGGGGAGCTGTTTTTT.

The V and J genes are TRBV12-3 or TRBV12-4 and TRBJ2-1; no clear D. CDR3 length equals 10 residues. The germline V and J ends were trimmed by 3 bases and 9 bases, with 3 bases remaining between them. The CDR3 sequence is CASSFGEQFF. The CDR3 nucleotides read TGTGCCAGCAGTTTTGGTGAGCAGTTCTTC.